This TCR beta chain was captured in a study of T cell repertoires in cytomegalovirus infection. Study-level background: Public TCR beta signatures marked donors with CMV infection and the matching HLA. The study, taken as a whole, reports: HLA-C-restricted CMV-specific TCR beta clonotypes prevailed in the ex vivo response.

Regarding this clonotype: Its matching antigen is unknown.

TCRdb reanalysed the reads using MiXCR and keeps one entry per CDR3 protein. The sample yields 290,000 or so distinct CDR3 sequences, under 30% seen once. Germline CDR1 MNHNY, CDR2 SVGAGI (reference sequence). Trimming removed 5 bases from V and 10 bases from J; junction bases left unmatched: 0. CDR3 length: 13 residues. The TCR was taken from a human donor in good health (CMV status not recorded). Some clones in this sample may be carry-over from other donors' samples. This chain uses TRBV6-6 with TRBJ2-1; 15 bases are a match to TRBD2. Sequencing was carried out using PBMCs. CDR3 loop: CASSGTSGREQFF. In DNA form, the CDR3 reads TGTGCCAGCAGTGGGACTAGCGGGAGGGAGCAGTTCTTC.